These T cell receptor beta chains were read from a single sample in a study of blood T cell repertoires in COVID-19. Sequencing used immunoSEQ multiplex PCR; TCRdb keeps in-frame clones, though not all of them. Of approximately 260,000 clones listed, about 89% are singletons. Source material: peripheral blood. These TCRs come from a man over 45 with acute or convalescent COVID-19. CDR3s include the opening cysteine and the closing phenylalanine or tryptophan. The order of the fields is V gene, J gene, clone size, D gene, CDR3 DNA, CDR3 protein. D genes are given only for firm matches. Rows may omit the clone size; those that give it use once, few, many or a size class.

V gene: TRBV30
J gene: TRBJ1-4
clone size: NA
D gene: TRBD1
CDR3 DNA: TGTGCCTGGAGGGGGACAGGGGGTGAAAAACTGTTTTTT
CDR3 protein: CAWRGTGGEKLFF

V gene: TRBV5-1
J gene: TRBJ1-4
clone size: NA
D gene: NA
CDR3 DNA: TGCGCCAGCAGCTTGTCCCCAACTTCAACTAATGAAAAACTGTTTTTT
CDR3 protein: CASSLSPTSTNEKLFF

V gene: TRBV7-9
J gene: TRBJ2-5
clone size: NA
D gene: TRBD2
CDR3 DNA: TGTGCCAGCAGCCCCAGCGGGGGGAAAGAGACCCAGTACTTC
CDR3 protein: CASSPSGGKETQYF

V gene: TRBV3-1/TRBV3-2
J gene: TRBJ1-6
clone size: NA
D gene: NA
CDR3 DNA: TGTGCCAGCAGCCAAACCGGGGGGGATTCACCCCTCCACTTT
CDR3 protein: CASSQTGGDSPLHF

V gene: TRBV20-1
J gene: TRBJ1-1
clone size: NA
D gene: NA
CDR3 DNA: TGCAGTGCTAGTCGGGGAACTGAAGCTTTCTTT
CDR3 protein: CSASRGTEAFF

V gene: TRBV19
J gene: TRBJ2-1
clone size: NA
D gene: TRBD2
CDR3 DNA: TGTGCCAGTAGCCCGACTAGCGGGGGTTACAATGAGCAGTTCTTC
CDR3 protein: CASSPTSGGYNEQFF

V gene: TRBV21-1
J gene: TRBJ1-1
clone size: NA
D gene: NA
CDR3 DNA: TGTGCCAGCAGCGGCAGGAACACTGAAGCTTTCTTT
CDR3 protein: CASSGRNTEAFF

V gene: TRBV5-4
J gene: TRBJ1-2
clone size: NA
D gene: NA
CDR3 DNA: TGTGCCAGCAGCCCTGGGGCGACGGACAACTATGGCTACACCTTC
CDR3 protein: CASSPGATDNYGYTF

V gene: TRBV6-1
J gene: TRBJ2-1
clone size: NA
D gene: NA
CDR3 DNA: TGTGCCAGCAGTGAGAGGCGGATCAATGAGCAGTTCTTC
CDR3 protein: CASSERRINEQFF

V gene: TRBV19
J gene: TRBJ1-2
clone size: NA
D gene: TRBD1
CDR3 DNA: TGTGCCAGTAGACAAGACAGGGAAGGGCAGGACTATGGCTACACCTTC
CDR3 protein: CASRQDREGQDYGYTF

V gene: TRBV3-1/TRBV3-2
J gene: TRBJ2-7
clone size: NA
D gene: TRBD1
CDR3 DNA: TGTGCCAGCAGCCGATGGACAGGGGACTACGAGCAGTACTTC
CDR3 protein: CASSRWTGDYEQYF

V gene: TRBV14
J gene: TRBJ1-2
clone size: NA
D gene: NA
CDR3 DNA: TGTGCCAGCAGCGACGGACAGCCGAGCTATGGCTACACCTTC
CDR3 protein: CASSDGQPSYGYTF

V gene: TRBV27
J gene: TRBJ1-1
clone size: NA
D gene: NA
CDR3 DNA: TGTGCCAGCATCCAAGGGACTCCAAACACTGAAGCTTTCTTT
CDR3 protein: CASIQGTPNTEAFF

V gene: TRBV5-1
J gene: TRBJ1-1
clone size: NA
D gene: NA
CDR3 DNA: TGCGCCAGCAGCGGCCAGGGGACGGGGAACACTGAAGCTTTCTTT
CDR3 protein: CASSGQGTGNTEAFF

V gene: TRBV29-1
J gene: TRBJ1-2
clone size: NA
D gene: NA
CDR3 DNA: TGCAGCGTTGCTCCGGGTAACTATGGCTACACCTTC
CDR3 protein: CSVAPGNYGYTF

V gene: TRBV13
J gene: TRBJ2-7
clone size: NA
D gene: NA
CDR3 DNA: TGTGCCAGCAGTAACGGGAGATCCTACGAGCAGTACTTC
CDR3 protein: CASSNGRSYEQYF

V gene: TRBV7-6
J gene: TRBJ2-5
clone size: NA
D gene: NA
CDR3 DNA: TGTGCCAGCAGCTTAAGCCCGACAGTAGAAGAGACCCAGTACTTC
CDR3 protein: CASSLSPTVEETQYF

V gene: TRBV30
J gene: TRBJ1-2
clone size: NA
D gene: TRBD1
CDR3 DNA: TGTGCCTGGAGTGACCGACAGGGGAGGTACACCTTC
CDR3 protein: CAWSDRQGRYTF

V gene: TRBV6-2/TRBV6-3
J gene: TRBJ2-7
clone size: NA
D gene: TRBD2
CDR3 DNA: TGTGCCAGCAGTTCGCTAGCGGGGGCCATCGAGCAGTACTTC
CDR3 protein: CASSSLAGAIEQYF

V gene: TRBV24-1
J gene: TRBJ1-2
clone size: NA
D gene: NA
CDR3 DNA: TGTGCCACCAGTGACCCGACAGCGAACTATGGCTACACCTTC
CDR3 protein: CATSDPTANYGYTF

V gene: TRBV7-3
J gene: TRBJ2-5
clone size: NA
D gene: NA
CDR3 DNA: TGTGCCAGCAGCCCCCTCGGGGGTTGGGAGACCCAGTACTTC
CDR3 protein: CASSPLGGWETQYF

V gene: TRBV29-1
J gene: TRBJ1-2
clone size: once
D gene: TRBD1
CDR3 DNA: TGCAGCGGAAATCGACAGGGAGGTGACTATGGCTACACCTTC
CDR3 protein: CSGNRQGGDYGYTF

V gene: TRBV3-1/TRBV3-2
J gene: TRBJ1-2
clone size: NA
D gene: NA
CDR3 DNA: TGTGCCAGCAGCCAAGCGGGGGATCGGGGCTACACCTTC
CDR3 protein: CASSQAGDRGYTF

V gene: TRBV12-3/TRBV12-4
J gene: TRBJ2-7
clone size: NA
D gene: NA
CDR3 DNA: TGTGCCAGCAGTTTAGCTCTAATCGGGCAGTACTTC
CDR3 protein: CASSLALIGQYF

V gene: TRBV15
J gene: TRBJ2-1
clone size: NA
D gene: TRBD1
CDR3 DNA: TGTGCCACCAGCAGGGACAGGGGTTATGAGCAGTTCTTC
CDR3 protein: CATSRDRGYEQFF

V gene: TRBV3-1/TRBV3-2
J gene: TRBJ2-2
clone size: NA
D gene: NA
CDR3 DNA: TGTGCCAGCAGCCAAGATCAAGGGACTGTCGGGTCCGGGGAGCTGTTTTTT
CDR3 protein: CASSQDQGTVGSGELFF

V gene: TRBV6-1
J gene: TRBJ2-5
clone size: NA
D gene: NA
CDR3 DNA: TGTGCCAGCAGTGACCCATTGCTCCTCCTTCAGGGATCTCTAGAGACCCAGTACTTC
CDR3 protein: CASSDPLLLLQGSLETQYF

V gene: TRBV29-1
J gene: TRBJ2-5
clone size: NA
D gene: NA
CDR3 DNA: TGCAGCGCTGACACTTGGGAGACCCAGTACTTC
CDR3 protein: CSADTWETQYF

V gene: TRBV18
J gene: TRBJ1-3
clone size: NA
D gene: TRBD1
CDR3 DNA: TGTGCCAGCTCACCCCCGAGGGACAGGTCTGGAAACACCATATATTTT
CDR3 protein: CASSPPRDRSGNTIYF

V gene: TRBV11-3
J gene: TRBJ1-1
clone size: NA
D gene: NA
CDR3 DNA: TGTGCCAGCAGCTTCCCCTTTAACACTGAAGCTTTCTTT
CDR3 protein: CASSFPFNTEAFF

V gene: TRBV19
J gene: TRBJ1-1
clone size: NA
D gene: NA
CDR3 DNA: TGTGCCAGTAGTATATCTGGAGGACGGAAGAACACTGAAGCTTTCTTT
CDR3 protein: CASSISGGRKNTEAFF

V gene: TRBV2
J gene: TRBJ1-1
clone size: NA
D gene: NA
CDR3 DNA: TGTGCCAGCAGTAACAGGATCTCGACCACTGAAGCTTTCTTT
CDR3 protein: CASSNRISTTEAFF

V gene: TRBV30
J gene: TRBJ1-1
clone size: NA
D gene: NA
CDR3 DNA: TGTGCCTGGAGTGTCCTCACTGAAGCTTTCTTT
CDR3 protein: CAWSVLTEAFF

V gene: TRBV29-1
J gene: TRBJ1-3
clone size: once
D gene: NA
CDR3 DNA: TGCAGCGTTGAAGCAATAGCTGGAAACACCATATATTTT
CDR3 protein: CSVEAIAGNTIYF